These T cell receptor beta chains were read from a single sample in a study of blood T cell repertoires in COVID-19. Clones were read by immunoSEQ multiplex PCR, and TCRdb kept only the in-frame ones, dropping some. This table holds roughly 310,000 clones, under 95% found once. Sample: PBMCs or T cells enriched from blood (not recorded which). These receptor sequences come from a man aged 60-69 years who had recovered from COVID-19. CDR3s include the opening cysteine and the closing phenylalanine or tryptophan. The D gene is left open where the match is weak. The size of a clone is reported for some rows only, either as once, few or many, or as a class for expanded clones.

j_gene,v_gene,abundance,d_gene,CDR3aa,CDR3nt
TRBJ1-2,TRBV19,few,.,CASSIGGGDGYTF,TGTGCCAGTAGTATCGGAGGGGGGGATGGCTACACCTTC
TRBJ2-1,TRBV9,once,.,CASSLGLSSDEQFF,TGTGCCAGCAGCCTCGGACTGTCCTCGGATGAGCAGTTCTTC
TRBJ2-3,TRBV30,.,TRBD2,CAWSVSFSGGATDTQYF,TGTGCCTGGAGTGTCTCTTTTAGCGGGGGGGCGACAGATACGCAGTATTTT
TRBJ2-7,TRBV29-1,.,.,CSVGTPQGMEQYF,TGCAGCGTCGGGACACCCCAGGGTATGGAGCAGTACTTC
TRBJ1-1,TRBV4-1,.,TRBD1,CASSQSQGAYTEAFF,TGCGCCAGCAGCCAATCACAGGGGGCCTACACTGAAGCTTTCTTT
TRBJ1-5,TRBV24-1,.,.,CATSDSTVPGPQHF,TGTGCCACCAGTGATTCGACAGTCCCAGGGCCCCAGCATTTT
TRBJ1-2,TRBV29-1,.,TRBD1,CSVEKGAGYTF,TGCAGCGTTGAAAAGGGGGCTGGCTACACCTTC
TRBJ2-1,TRBV24-1,.,.,CATSVAAGEQFF,TGTGCCACCAGTGTTGCTGCGGGTGAGCAGTTCTTC
TRBJ2-7,TRBV3-1/TRBV3-2,.,TRBD1,CASSRTGQGTDF,TGTGCCAGCAGCCGAACGGGACAGGGTACGGACTTC
TRBJ1-2,TRBV30,few,.,CAWSGTGGARSNYGYTF,TGTGCCTGGAGCGGTACGGGGGGGGCTCGTTCTAACTATGGCTACACCTTC
TRBJ1-6,TRBV15,.,.,CATSRDRRYNSPLHF,TGTGCCACCAGCAGAGACAGGCGTTATAATTCACCCCTCCACTTT
TRBJ2-4,TRBV6-2/TRBV6-3,once,TRBD1,CASSYFGTVSKNIQYF,TGTGCCAGCAGTTACTTCGGGACAGTTAGCAAAAACATTCAGTACTTC
TRBJ2-7,TRBV6-5,few,.,CASSQIYEQYF,TGTGCCAGCAGTCAAATTTACGAGCAGTACTTC
TRBJ2-6,TRBV6-1,.,TRBD1,CASSERQGSSGANVLTF,TGTGCCAGCAGTGAAAGACAGGGGAGCTCTGGGGCCAACGTCCTGACTTTC
TRBJ2-2,TRBV5-1,.,TRBD2,CASSLWTSGGLANTGELFF,TGCGCCAGCAGCTTATGGACTAGCGGGGGACTCGCGAACACCGGGGAGCTGTTTTTT
TRBJ1-3,TRBV14,.,.,CASSHLDSLSGNTIYF,TGTGCCAGCAGCCACCTGGACAGCCTCTCTGGAAACACCATATATTTT
TRBJ1-2,TRBV4-1,once,TRBD1,CASSREARDRGLYGYTF,TGCGCCAGCAGTAGAGAGGCTCGGGACAGGGGGCTCTATGGCTACACCTTC
TRBJ1-3,TRBV6-2/TRBV6-3,.,.,CASSYSGETGNTIYF,TGTGCCAGCAGTTACTCTGGGGAGACTGGAAACACCATATATTTT
TRBJ1-2,TRBV2,.,.,CASSAGAGGYTF,TGTGCCAGCAGTGCAGGGGCCGGTGGCTACACCTTC
TRBJ2-1,TRBV24-1,.,.,CATSEPTGSYNEQFF,TGTGCCACCAGTGAGCCAACTGGCTCCTACAATGAGCAGTTCTTC
TRBJ1-1,TRBV6-5,.,.,CASRMPGNTEAFF,TGTGCCAGCAGGATGCCCGGGAACACTGAAGCTTTCTTT
TRBJ1-6,TRBV6-5,.,.,CASSYSGRPLHF,TGTGCCAGCAGTTACTCTGGGCGACCCCTCCACTTT
TRBJ2-4,TRBV13,.,TRBD1,CASSPTRTGGIQYF,TGTGCCAGCAGCCCCACTAGGACAGGGGGGATTCAGTACTTC
TRBJ2-5,TRBV10-2,.,.,CASSAGETQYF,TGCGCCAGCAGTGCCGGGGAGACCCAGTACTTC
TRBJ1-2,TRBV7-9,.,.,CASSGQTRYEYGYTF,TGTGCCAGCAGCGGACAGACACGATACGAGTATGGCTACACCTTC
TRBJ2-4,TRBV12-3/TRBV12-4,few,.,CASSIQGGNIQYF,TGTGCCAGCAGTATCCAGGGAGGAAACATTCAGTACTTC
TRBJ2-2,TRBV7-3,.,TRBD2,CASSPGLAGPGELFF,TGTGCCAGCAGTCCGGGACTAGCGGGACCCGGGGAGCTGTTTTTT
TRBJ1-5,TRBV28,few,.,CASSLSYQPQHF,TGTGCCAGCAGTTTGTCATATCAGCCCCAGCATTTT
TRBJ2-7,TRBV5-1,.,TRBD1,CASSLNAGTGGHEQYF,TGCGCCAGCAGCTTGAACGCCGGGACAGGGGGTCACGAGCAGTACTTC
TRBJ1-1,TRBV18,.,.,CASQTGNTEAFF,TGTGCCAGTCAAACAGGGAACACTGAAGCTTTCTTT
TRBJ2-7,TRBV28,.,TRBD1,CASSLQGPPYYEQYF,TGTGCCAGCAGCCTACAGGGGCCGCCATACTACGAGCAGTACTTC
TRBJ2-2,TRBV9,.,.,CASTQNTGELFF,TGTGCCAGCACCCAGAACACCGGGGAGCTGTTTTTT
TRBJ2-1,TRBV7-8,.,.,CASSLSYTSQYNEQFF,TGTGCCAGCAGCTTAAGTTATACTAGTCAGTACAATGAGCAGTTCTTC
TRBJ1-5,TRBV2,.,.,CASSLDSGEYQPQHF,TGTGCCAGCAGCCTGGACTCAGGGGAGTATCAGCCCCAGCATTTT
TRBJ2-1,TRBV13,.,TRBD2,CASSKTSGLYNEQFF,TGTGCCAGCAGCAAGACTAGCGGCCTTTACAATGAGCAGTTCTTC
TRBJ1-3,TRBV9,.,.,CASRGSGNTIYF,TGTGCTTCCAGGGGCTCTGGAAACACCATATATTTT
TRBJ1-1,TRBV19,.,.,CASSLRQRMNTEAFF,TGTGCCAGTAGTCTCAGACAGAGAATGAACACTGAAGCTTTCTTT
TRBJ2-7,TRBV5-4,.,TRBD1,CASSTGTGSEQYF,TGTGCCAGCAGCACCGGGACAGGGTCGGAGCAGTACTTC
TRBJ2-1,TRBV19,.,TRBD2,CASSTGTSGSYNEQFF,TGTGCCAGTAGTACCGGGACTAGCGGGTCATACAATGAGCAGTTCTTC
TRBJ2-1,TRBV5-1,.,TRBD2,CASSSKPGTSGSSYNEQFF,TGCGCCAGCAGCTCGAAGCCCGGGACTAGCGGGTCTAGTTACAATGAGCAGTTCTTC